A single sample is the source of the 22 T cell receptor beta chains below, sequenced in a study of shared clonotypes between healthy human individuals. The repertoire was sequenced with immunoSEQ multiplex PCR; TCRdb's copy has only in-frame clones and lacks some. This sample yields about 2.4 million clones, of which around 90% are seen a single time; around 0.14% belongs to the top ten. The sample comprised naive CD4+ T cells sorted from blood. The subset was: CD45RA+ positively selected. The receptors stem from a man between 18 and 29 years old in good health.

The rearrangement links TRBV6-5 to TRBJ1-1; D may be TRBD1 (5 bases). The V end lost 5 bases, the J end lost 5 bases, and 15 bases lay between the germline ends. Germline V lookup: CDR1 MNHEY, CDR2 SVGAGI. This CDR3 comprises 14 residues. The CDR3 DNA is TGTGCCAGCAGTCGAGGGGACCCGGGGACTGAAGCTTTCTTT. Protein sequence: CASSRGDPGTEAFF.

This clone was recorded only once. The chain joins TRBV7-3 to TRBJ2-1; 7 bases are a match to TRBD1. The CDR3 extends over 14 amino acids. Germline V gene lookup returns CDR1 SGHTA and CDR2 FQGTGA. The V segment lost 5 bases and the J segment 8 bases; nucleotides outside the gene matches: 9. The CDR3 bases are TGTGCCAGCAGCGCGACAGGGCCCCTCGATGAGCAGTTCTTC. Protein: CASSATGPLDEQFF.

This chain joins TRBV5-4 and TRBJ2-3; 8 bases are a match to TRBD2. CDR3 size: 16 residues. The germline gives CDR1 SGHNT, CDR2 YYREEE (reference sequence). Trimming took 4 bases from V and 6 from J; bases not matched to a gene: 13. The CDR3 DNA follows: TGTGCCAGCAGCACCCAACTAGCGGTCCTAGGGGATACGCAGTATTTT. Amino acids: CASSTQLAVLGDTQYF. The full variable domain, completed using reference TRBV5-4 and TRBJ2-3, is ETGVTQSPTHLIKTRGQQVTLRCSSQSGHNTVSWYQQALGQGPQFIFQYYREEENGRGNFPPRFSGLQFPNYSSELNVNALELDDSALYLCASSTQLAVLGDTQYFGPGTRLTVL.

As for this clone: Distinct nucleotide sequences in the sample also encode this CDR3. The genes are TRBV9 and TRBJ1-1; possibly TRBD1 for D (6 bases). The CDR3 covers 14 residues. V lost 3 bases and J lost 0, with 9 bases in between. The germline CDR1 and CDR2 sequences are SGDLS and YYNGEE. The CDR3: CASSEGVMNTEAFF. CDR3 in DNA: TGTGCCAGCAGCGAGGGGGTAATGAACACTGAAGCTTTCTTT.

This clone was observed a single time. J is TRBJ2-7 and V is TRBV2; D not certain. Trimming stripped 0 bases from V and 7 bases from J, with 10 bases between. Germline V gene sequence: CDR1 SNHLY, CDR2 FYNNEI. CDR3 length equals 13 residues. The CDR3 DNA is TGTGCCAGCAGTGAAGCCCTGACTCGTGAGCAGTACTTC. Translation: CASSEALTREQYF.

The chain is built from TRBV4-3 and TRBJ2-1; no clear D. Germline CDR1 LGHNA, CDR2 YSLEER. The CDR3 sequence is 16 residues long. V lost 1 base, J lost 0 bases, and 10 bases lay in between. DNA of the CDR3: TGCGCCAGCAGCCAAGGGGCGAGAAGCTCCTACAATGAGCAGTTCTTC. This encodes CASSQGARSSYNEQFF.

The V gene is TRBV5-4, the J gene TRBJ2-4; D perhaps matches TRBD1 (6 bases). The CDR3 consists of 13 residues. Germline loops: CDR1 SGHNT, CDR2 YYREEE (reference sequence). Trimming took off 4 bases at V and 6 bases at J, with 11 bases between the two ends. For the CDR3, the DNA is TGTGCCAGCAGCCCGGACAGAGGAAACATTCAGTACTTC. Its protein is CASSPDRGNIQYF.

The rearrangement uses TRBV18 and TRBJ1-4; D unresolved. Per germline, CDR1 KGHSH and CDR2 LQKENI. The CDR3 sequence is 11 residues long. V dropped 5 bases and J dropped 5 bases, with 3 bases sitting between them. CDR3 bases: TGTGCCAGCTCAATAAATGAAAAACTGTTTTTT. It codes for CASSINEKLFF.

The chain combines TRBV6-5 with TRBJ2-3, with D possibly being TRBD1 (6 bases). The CDR3 extends over 14 amino acids. Germline assignment: CDR1 MNHEY and CDR2 SVGAGI. V dropped 2 bases and J dropped 5 bases, with 11 bases sitting between them. CDR3 in DNA: TGTGCCAGCAGTTACCTCCAGGGGCGAGATACGCAGTATTTT. Protein: CASSYLQGRDTQYF.

The CDR3 DNA reads as TGTGCCAGCAGCTCTCAAGGACAGGGAAGGTATGGCTACACCTTC. Translating gives CASSSQGQGRYGYTF. This chain joins TRBV11-3 and TRBJ1-2; 8 nucleotides align to TRBD1. Germline CDR1 reads SGHNT; CDR2 reads YENEEA. The CDR3 consists of 15 residues. The ends lost 4 bases at V and 5 bases at J; junction bases unmatched: 9.

This chain links TRBV9 with TRBJ1-3, with D possibly being TRBD1 (6 bases). V was pared by 2 bases and J by 0 bases, with 9 bases between. This CDR3 comprises 15 residues. CDR1 and CDR2 (germline): SGDLS, YYNGEE. CDR3 bases: TGTGCCAGCAGCGTGCAGGGGAACTCTGGAAACACCATATATTTT. Translation: CASSVQGNSGNTIYF.

The gene calls are TRBV10-3 and TRBJ2-7; TRBD2 is a possible D gene (5 bases). The CDR3 length is 13 residues. Germline V lookup: CDR1 ENHRY, CDR2 SYGVKD. The ends were cut back, 3 bases at V and 5 bases at J, with 11 bases in the middle. CDR3 nucleotides: TGTGCCATCAGTGATGGGAGTCGGAACGAGCAGTACTTC. It translates to CAISDGSRNEQYF.

The chain recombines TRBV5-4 with TRBJ2-7; D is uncertain. V lost 4 bases and J lost 3, with 11 bases in between. Germline values: CDR1 SGHNT, CDR2 YYREEE (reference sequence). CDR3 length: 13 amino acids. This chain's CDR3 is CASSPRSSYEQYF. The DNA for the CDR3 is TGTGCCAGCAGCCCCCGGAGCAGCTACGAGCAGTACTTC.

The chain combines TRBV28 with TRBJ1-1; 7 bases are a match to TRBD1. V gave up 7 bases and J gave up 3 bases; unmatched junction bases: 11. Germline assignment: CDR1 MDHEN and CDR2 SYDVKM. The CDR3 is made up of 15 amino acids. The DNA for the CDR3 is TGTGCCAGCAATGGGGACAGCAAAGGGGACACTGAAGCTTTCTTT. It specifies CASNGDSKGDTEAFF.

The rearrangement joins TRBV2 to TRBJ2-7; maybe TRBD2 (5 bases). The V end was cut by 5 bases, the J end by 3 bases, with 17 bases between. This CDR3 has 15 amino acids. Germline-derived CDR1 and CDR2 are SNHLY and FYNNEI. As DNA, the CDR3 is TGTGCCAGCAGTAGGCAGGTCCGGGGAAGCTACGAGCAGTACTTC. Translated: CASSRQVRGSYEQYF.

The chain joins TRBV28 to TRBJ1-6, with D unresolved. Trimming removed 2 bases at V and 6 bases at J, with 11 bases between. The germline CDR1 and CDR2 sequences are MDHEN and SYDVKM. The CDR3 runs 15 residues. The CDR3 loop is CASSLTQDGNSPLHF. Written as DNA, the CDR3 is TGTGCCAGCAGTTTAACCCAGGACGGTAATTCACCCCTCCACTTT.

This clone was picked up one time. The CDR3 nucleotides are TGTGCCATCAGTTCGACGGAGGGAAACACCATATATTTT. Protein sequence: CAISSTEGNTIYF. The chain couples TRBV10-3 to TRBJ1-3; D is ambiguous. V was trimmed by 5 bases and J by 4 bases, leaving 9 bases between them. Germline V gene data show CDR1 as ENHRY and CDR2 as SYGVKD. The CDR3 contains 13 residues.

The chain is built from TRBV30 and TRBJ1-4; no reliable D call. The CDR3 is 15 amino acids. Germline loops: CDR1 GTSNPN, CDR2 SVGIG (reference sequence). The V end lost 4 bases, the J end lost 4 bases, and 16 bases lay between the germline ends. The CDR3 nucleotides read TGTGCCTGGAACGGACTGACCTCCAGTAATGAAAAACTGTTTTTT. Its translation: CAWNGLTSSNEKLFF.

This sequence joins TRBV27 and TRBJ2-3; TRBD2 aligns across 7 bases. CDR1 and CDR2 from the germline V gene are MNHEY and SMNVEV (reference sequence). The CDR3 covers 15 residues. V lost 4 bases, J lost 3 bases, and 7 bases stayed unmatched. CDR3 sequence: CASSSAGWLTDTQYF. CDR3 coding DNA: TGTGCCAGCAGTTCAGCGGGGTGGTTGACAGATACGCAGTATTTT.

On this clone itself: Other DNA sequences of this sample code for an identical CDR3. This rearrangement joins TRBV5-4 to TRBJ2-3, with D hard to call. Trimming removed 4 bases at V and 0 bases at J, with 12 bases between. The length of the CDR3 is 15 residues. The germline gives CDR1 SGHNT, CDR2 YYREEE (reference sequence). For the CDR3, the DNA is TGTGCCAGCAGCCTGGGCGGCGGAAGCACAGATACGCAGTATTTT. Protein product: CASSLGGGSTDTQYF.

The chain couples TRBV12-5 to TRBJ2-7; unclear D gene. The CDR3 spans 16 residues. CDR1 and CDR2 from the germline V gene are LGHNT and FRNRAP. V lost 0 bases and J lost 4, with 16 bases in between. Written as DNA, the CDR3 is TGTGCTAGTGGTTTGGTACTTGACACGTCCGGTTACGAGCAGTACTTC. The encoded protein is CASGLVLDTSGYEQYF.

V gene TRBV7-3 combines with J gene TRBJ2-5; unclear D gene. The germline V gene has CDR1 SGHTA and CDR2 FQGTGA. The CDR3 is 13 amino acids. V shed 4 bases and J shed 4 bases, with 10 bases lying between them. The CDR3 DNA reads as TGTGCCAGCAGCTCAAATTGGGGAGAGACCCAGTACTTC. Translation gives CASSSNWGETQYF.